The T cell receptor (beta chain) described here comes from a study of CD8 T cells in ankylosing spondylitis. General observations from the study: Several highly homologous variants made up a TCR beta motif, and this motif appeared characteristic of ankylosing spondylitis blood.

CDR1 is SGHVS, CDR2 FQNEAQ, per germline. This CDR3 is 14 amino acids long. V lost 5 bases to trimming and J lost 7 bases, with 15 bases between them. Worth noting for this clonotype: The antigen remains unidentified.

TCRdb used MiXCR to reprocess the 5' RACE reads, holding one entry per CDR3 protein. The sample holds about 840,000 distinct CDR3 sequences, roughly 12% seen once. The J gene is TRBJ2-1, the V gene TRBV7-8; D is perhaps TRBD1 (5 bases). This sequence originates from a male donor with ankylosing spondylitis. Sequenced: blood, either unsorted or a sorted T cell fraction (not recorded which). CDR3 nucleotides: TGTGCCAGCAGCCCTCCGGCAGGGCATAATGAGCAGTTCTTC. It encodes CASSPPAGHNEQFF. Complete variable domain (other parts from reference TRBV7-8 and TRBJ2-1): GAGVSQSPRYKVAKRGQDVALRCDPISGHVSLFWYQQALGQGPEFLTYFQNEAQLDKSGLPSDRFFAERPEGSVSTLKIQRTQQEDSAVYLCASSPPAGHNEQFFGPGTRLTVL.